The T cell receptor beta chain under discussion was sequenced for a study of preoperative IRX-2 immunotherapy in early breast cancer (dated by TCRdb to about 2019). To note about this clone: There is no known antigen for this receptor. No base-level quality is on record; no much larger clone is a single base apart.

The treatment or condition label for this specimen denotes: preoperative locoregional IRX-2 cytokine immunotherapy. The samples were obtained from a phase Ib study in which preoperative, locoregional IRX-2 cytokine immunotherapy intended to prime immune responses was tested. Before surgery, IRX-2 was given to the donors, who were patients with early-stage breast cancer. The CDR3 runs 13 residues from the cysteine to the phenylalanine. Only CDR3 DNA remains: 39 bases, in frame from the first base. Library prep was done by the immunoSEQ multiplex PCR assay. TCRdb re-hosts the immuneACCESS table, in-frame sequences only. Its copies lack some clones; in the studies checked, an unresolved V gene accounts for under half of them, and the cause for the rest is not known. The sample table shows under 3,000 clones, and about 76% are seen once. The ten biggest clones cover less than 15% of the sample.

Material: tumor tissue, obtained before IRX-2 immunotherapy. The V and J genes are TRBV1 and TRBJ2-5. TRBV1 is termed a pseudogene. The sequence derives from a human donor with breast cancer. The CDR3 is CASSQPTQETQYF. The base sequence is TGCGCCAGCAGCCAACCCACTCAGGAGACCCAGTACTTC.